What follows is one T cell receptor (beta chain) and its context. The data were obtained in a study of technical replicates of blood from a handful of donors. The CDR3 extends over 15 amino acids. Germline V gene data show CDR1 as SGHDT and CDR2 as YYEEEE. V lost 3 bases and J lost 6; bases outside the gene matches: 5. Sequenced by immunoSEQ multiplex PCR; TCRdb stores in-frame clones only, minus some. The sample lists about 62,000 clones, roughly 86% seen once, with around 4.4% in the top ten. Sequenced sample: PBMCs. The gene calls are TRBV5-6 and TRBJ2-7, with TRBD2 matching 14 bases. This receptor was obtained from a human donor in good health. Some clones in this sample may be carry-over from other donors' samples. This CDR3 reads CASSSSGLAGGEQYF. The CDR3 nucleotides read TGTGCCAGCAGCTCATCCGGACTAGCGGGGGGCGAGCAGTACTTC.